This T cell receptor beta chain was observed in a study of blood T cell repertoires in COVID-19. Study-level background: Samples taken during acute and convalescent COVID-19 were collected in the United States, Italy and Spain.

Method: immunoSEQ multiplex PCR; TCRdb's copy keeps in-frame clones and lacks some. The sample records around 30,000 clones, roughly three quarters being singletons. The CDR3 runs to 13 residues. V dropped 10 bases and J dropped 2; count of bases not matched to a gene: 3. The germline V gene has CDR1 ENHRY and CDR2 SYGVKD. Sequencing was done on a sample of peripheral blood. The receptor's source is a human donor in a cohort sampled during active COVID-19. The rearrangement links TRBV10-3 to TRBJ2-1, with 9 nucleotides matching TRBD2. Here the CDR3 DNA reads TGTGCCACCTGGACTAGCGCCTACAATGAGCAGTTCTTC. Encoded protein: CATWTSAYNEQFF.